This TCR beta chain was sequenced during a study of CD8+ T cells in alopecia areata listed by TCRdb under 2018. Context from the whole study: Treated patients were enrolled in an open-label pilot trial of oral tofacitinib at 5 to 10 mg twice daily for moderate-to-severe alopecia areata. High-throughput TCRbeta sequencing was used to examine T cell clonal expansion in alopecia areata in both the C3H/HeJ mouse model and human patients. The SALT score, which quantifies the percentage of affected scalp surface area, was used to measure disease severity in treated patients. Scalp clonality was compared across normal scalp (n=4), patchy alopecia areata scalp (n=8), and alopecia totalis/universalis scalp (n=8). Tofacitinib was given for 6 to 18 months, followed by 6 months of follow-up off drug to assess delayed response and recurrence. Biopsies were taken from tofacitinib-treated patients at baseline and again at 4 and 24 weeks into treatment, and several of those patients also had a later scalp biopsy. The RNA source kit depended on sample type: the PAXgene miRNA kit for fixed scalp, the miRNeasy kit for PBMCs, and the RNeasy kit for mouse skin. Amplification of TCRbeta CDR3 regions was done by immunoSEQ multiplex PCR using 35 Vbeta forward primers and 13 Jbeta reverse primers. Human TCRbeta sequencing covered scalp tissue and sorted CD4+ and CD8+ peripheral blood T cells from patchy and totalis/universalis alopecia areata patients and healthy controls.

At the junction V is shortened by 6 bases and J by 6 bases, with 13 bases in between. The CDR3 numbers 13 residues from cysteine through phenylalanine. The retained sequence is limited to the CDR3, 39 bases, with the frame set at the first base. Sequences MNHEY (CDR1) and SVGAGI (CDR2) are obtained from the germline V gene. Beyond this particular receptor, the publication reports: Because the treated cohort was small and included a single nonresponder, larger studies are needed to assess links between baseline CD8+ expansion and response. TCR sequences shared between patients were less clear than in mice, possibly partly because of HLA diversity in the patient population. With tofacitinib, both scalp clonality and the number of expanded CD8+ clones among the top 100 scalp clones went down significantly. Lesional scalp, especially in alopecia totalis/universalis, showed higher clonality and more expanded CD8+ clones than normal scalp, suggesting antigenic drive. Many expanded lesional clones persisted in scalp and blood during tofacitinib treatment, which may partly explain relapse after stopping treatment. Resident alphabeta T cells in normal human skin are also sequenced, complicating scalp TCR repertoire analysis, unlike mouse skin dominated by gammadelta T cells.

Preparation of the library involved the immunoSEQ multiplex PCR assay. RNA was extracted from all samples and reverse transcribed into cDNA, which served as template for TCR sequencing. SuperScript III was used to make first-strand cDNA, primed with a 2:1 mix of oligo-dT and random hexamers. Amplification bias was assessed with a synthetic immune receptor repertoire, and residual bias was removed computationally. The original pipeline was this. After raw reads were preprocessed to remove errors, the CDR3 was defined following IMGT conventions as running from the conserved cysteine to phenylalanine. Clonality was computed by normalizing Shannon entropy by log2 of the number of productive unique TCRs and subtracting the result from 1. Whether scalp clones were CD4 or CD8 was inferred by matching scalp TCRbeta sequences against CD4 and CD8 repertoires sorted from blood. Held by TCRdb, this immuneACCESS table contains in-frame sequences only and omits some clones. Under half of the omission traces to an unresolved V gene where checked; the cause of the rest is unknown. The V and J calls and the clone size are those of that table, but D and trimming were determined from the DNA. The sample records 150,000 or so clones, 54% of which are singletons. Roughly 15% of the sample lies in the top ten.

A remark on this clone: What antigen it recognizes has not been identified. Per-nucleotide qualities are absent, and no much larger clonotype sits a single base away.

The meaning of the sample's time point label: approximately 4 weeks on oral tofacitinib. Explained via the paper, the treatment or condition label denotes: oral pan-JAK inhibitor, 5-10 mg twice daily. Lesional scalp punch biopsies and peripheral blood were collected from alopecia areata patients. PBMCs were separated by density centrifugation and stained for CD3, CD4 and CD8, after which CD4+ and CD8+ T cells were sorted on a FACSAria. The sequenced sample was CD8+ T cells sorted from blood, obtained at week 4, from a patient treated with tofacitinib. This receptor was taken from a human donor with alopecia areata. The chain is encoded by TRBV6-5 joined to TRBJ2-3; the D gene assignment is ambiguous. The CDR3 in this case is CASSHGLADTQYF. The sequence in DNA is TGTGCCAGCAGCCATGGGCTGGCGGATACGCAGTATTTT.